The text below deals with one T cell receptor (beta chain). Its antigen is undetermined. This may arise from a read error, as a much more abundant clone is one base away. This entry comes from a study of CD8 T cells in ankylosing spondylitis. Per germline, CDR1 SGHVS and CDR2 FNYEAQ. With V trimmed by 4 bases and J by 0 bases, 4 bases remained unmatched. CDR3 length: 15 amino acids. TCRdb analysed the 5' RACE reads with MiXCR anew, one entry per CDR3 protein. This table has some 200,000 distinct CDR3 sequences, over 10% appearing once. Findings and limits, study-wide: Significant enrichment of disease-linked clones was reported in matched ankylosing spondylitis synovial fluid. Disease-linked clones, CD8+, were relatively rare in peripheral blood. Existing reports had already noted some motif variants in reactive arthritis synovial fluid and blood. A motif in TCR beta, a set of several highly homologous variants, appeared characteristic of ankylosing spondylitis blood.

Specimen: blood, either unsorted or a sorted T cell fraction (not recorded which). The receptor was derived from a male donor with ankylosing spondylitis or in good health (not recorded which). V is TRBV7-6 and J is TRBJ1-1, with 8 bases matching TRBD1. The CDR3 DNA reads TGTGCCAGCAGCTCCAGACAGGGGATGAACACTGAAGCTTTCTTT. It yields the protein CASSSRQGMNTEAFF.